A selection of T cell receptor beta chains follows, all from one sample in a study of T cells in Graves' hyperthyroidism and ophthalmopathy. Via MiXCR, TCRdb re-called the multiplex PCR reads, giving one row per CDR3 protein. The sample lists some 350,000 distinct CDR3 sequences, roughly 15% seen once, with roughly 35% in the top ten. The sequencing sample was made of blood. The receptor set was obtained from a woman between 40 and 55 years old with Graves' ophthalmopathy. Each CDR3 is given with its conserved first and last residue. The D gene is left open where the match is weak. Rows may omit the clone size; those that give it use once, few, many or a size class.

V,size,D,J,DNA,CDR3
TRBV10-2,few,NA,TRBJ2-1,TGCGCCAGCAGGGACGGTTACAATGAGCAGTTCTTC,CASRDGYNEQFF
TRBV20-1,many,NA,TRBJ1-4,TGCAGTGCTTGGACCGAAAGCGAAAAACTGTTTTTT,CSAWTESEKLFF
TRBV10-1,many,NA,TRBJ2-5,TGCGCCAGCGGACTCGGCGGGGTCCGGGAGACCCAGTACTTC,CASGLGGVRETQYF
TRBV6-2/TRBV6-3,NA,NA,TRBJ2-5,TGTGCCAGCAGACCCGGGGGCGCAGAGACCCAGTACTTC,CASRPGGAETQYF
TRBV19,NA,NA,TRBJ2-2,TGTGCCAGTAGTTCGGGGCGTACAGGGCTAACCGGGGAGCTGTTTTTT,CASSSGRTGLTGELFF
TRBV5-1,few,NA,TRBJ1-6,TGCGCCAGCAGCTTGGCCTCAACAGGTTATAATTCACCCCTCCACTTT,CASSLASTGYNSPLHF
TRBV27,many,NA,TRBJ1-3,TGTGCCAGCAGTTTATCTCCCCCAAAACCCCAAGGAAACACCATATATTTT,CASSLSPPKPQGNTIYF
TRBV4-1,many,NA,TRBJ2-7,TGCGCCAGCAGCCCATCTGGATTTGGGGCTGACGAGCAGTACTTC,CASSPSGFGADEQYF
TRBV18,NA,NA,TRBJ1-2,TGTGCCAGCTCACCAGCGGCGGACCTTTCCTATGGCTACACCTTC,CASSPAADLSYGYTF
TRBV20-1,many,NA,TRBJ2-1,TGCAGTGCTAGAGTAGTTGGACAGATCTACAATGAGCAGTTCTTC,CSARVVGQIYNEQFF
TRBV12-3/TRBV12-4,many,TRBD2,TRBJ2-3,TGTGCCAGCAGTTTGGGAAAGCTAGCGGGGGGGCGAGATACGCAGTATTTT,CASSLGKLAGGRDTQYF
TRBV5-5,many,NA,TRBJ1-1,TGTGCCAGCAGCTTGGACAGGGTTCCCACTGAAGCTTTCTTT,CASSLDRVPTEAFF
TRBV20-1,NA,TRBD1,TRBJ1-5,TGCAGTGCCCAGGACAGGGGCCAGCCCCAGCATTTT,CSAQDRGQPQHF
TRBV12-3/TRBV12-4,many,NA,TRBJ2-1,TGTGCCAGCAGTTTTAGGAGCCTTCAGTTCTTC,CASSFRSLQFF
TRBV16,many,NA,TRBJ1-4,TGTGCCAGCAGCCAAGTCGGAGGGGCTGGAGAAAAACTGTTTTTT,CASSQVGGAGEKLFF
TRBV7-6,many,TRBD1,TRBJ2-2,TGTGCCAGCGGGGGCCGGGACAGGGGAGACGGGGAGCTGTTTTTT,CASGGRDRGDGELFF
TRBV11-2,many,NA,TRBJ2-1,TGTGCCAGCAGCTCCGGCCGCGTGTTCTACAATGAGCAGTTCTTC,CASSSGRVFYNEQFF
TRBV28,few,NA,TRBJ2-7,TGTGCCAGCAGTACTAGTTCTCCCTACGAGCAGTACTTC,CASSTSSPYEQYF
TRBV20-1,NA,NA,TRBJ2-4,TGCAGTGCTAGAGATGAGGCTAGGAACATTCAGTACTTC,CSARDEARNIQYF
TRBV20-1,many,NA,TRBJ1-2,TGCAGTGCCCGCTCAGGGGCGCTCGGTGGCTACACCTTC,CSARSGALGGYTF
TRBV20-1,many,TRBD1,TRBJ1-1,TGCAGTGCTAGAGGGGACAGGGCTGGCGCTTTCTTT,CSARGDRAGAFF
TRBV12-3/TRBV12-4,many,NA,TRBJ1-1,TGTGCCAGCAGTTTAAAACTGAACACTGAAGCTTTCTTT,CASSLKLNTEAFF
TRBV5-1,many,NA,TRBJ2-7,TGCGCCAGCAGCTCCACAGGGTTACAGGACTACGAGCAGTACTTC,CASSSTGLQDYEQYF
TRBV5-1,NA,TRBD1,TRBJ2-2,TGCGCCAGACCACATCCCGGGACAGGGTTTACCGGGGAGCTGTTTTTT,CARPHPGTGFTGELFF
TRBV10-2,many,NA,TRBJ1-1,TGCGCCAGCAACAGACAGTGGGGCACTGAAGCTTTCTTT,CASNRQWGTEAFF
TRBV2,many,NA,TRBJ1-6,TGTGCCACGGGATTAGGGACTAGCGGAACTTCACCCCTCCACTTT,CATGLGTSGTSPLHF
TRBV9,few,TRBD2,TRBJ2-4,TGTGCCAGCAGCCCGGCCGGGGGGGGAAAAAACATTCAGTACTTC,CASSPAGGGKNIQYF
TRBV28,many,NA,TRBJ1-6,TGTGCCAGCAGTTCCTTTCTATTCTCGCCACCCCTCCACTTT,CASSSFLFSPPLHF
TRBV19,NA,NA,TRBJ2-1,TGTGCCAGTAGTATGTGGCAGGGACATTACAATGAGCAGTTCTTC,CASSMWQGHYNEQFF
TRBV28,many,TRBD1,TRBJ2-1,TGTGCCAGCAGTACCCGGGACAGGGACCATGAGCAGTTCTTC,CASSTRDRDHEQFF
TRBV7-9,NA,NA,TRBJ2-5,TGTGCCAGCAGTTGGGGGACCGAGACCCAGTACTTC,CASSWGTETQYF
TRBV27,NA,NA,TRBJ1-5,TGTGCCAGCAGTTTAATTTACAGGGTCATTAATCAGCCCCAGCATTTT,CASSLIYRVINQPQHF
TRBV7-2,many,TRBD2,TRBJ2-1,TGTGCCAGCAACCTACTCGGGGGGAAGAGCTCCTACAATGAGCAGTTCTTC,CASNLLGGKSSYNEQFF
TRBV20-1,few,TRBD1,TRBJ2-1,TGCAGTGCTAGTGGCTTCACAGGGGGCCGTGGGGGTGAGCAGTTCTTC,CSASGFTGGRGGEQFF
TRBV2,many,NA,TRBJ2-1,TGTGCCAGCAGTCCACAGGGTTTCGTCATTGGTGAGCAGTTCTTC,CASSPQGFVIGEQFF
TRBV7-9,NA,TRBD1,TRBJ1-4,TGTGCCAGCAGCGCCCTGATGACAGGGGAGGAACTGTTTTTT,CASSALMTGEELFF
TRBV6-4,NA,NA,TRBJ2-1,TGTGCCAGCAGTAGGTCGGGGGAACCCTACAATGAGCAGTTCTTC,CASSRSGEPYNEQFF
TRBV29-1,NA,NA,TRBJ2-1,TGCAGCGCCATGAGGATGGCGGGGCTCTCCTACAATGAGCAGTTCTTC,CSAMRMAGLSYNEQFF
TRBV11-2,many,NA,TRBJ2-7,TGTGCCAGCAGGGACCCGGGACAAGGCTACGAGCAGTACTTC,CASRDPGQGYEQYF
TRBV10-2,few,NA,TRBJ2-1,TGCGCCAGCAGTGAGTCAAGCGGAGTTAGCAATGAGCAGTTCTTC,CASSESSGVSNEQFF
TRBV5-1,NA,NA,TRBJ1-1,TGCGCCAGCAGCTCGGTCGGGAGCCTGATCGAGAACACTGAAGCTTTCTTT,CASSSVGSLIENTEAFF
TRBV7-9,few,TRBD1,TRBJ1-1,TGTGCCAGCATTATTCCGACAGGGAAGAACACTGAAGCTTTCTTT,CASIIPTGKNTEAFF
TRBV5-6,NA,NA,TRBJ2-7,TGTGCCAGCAGCCCGACTGAGGGAAGGCAGTACTTC,CASSPTEGRQYF
TRBV19,many,NA,TRBJ2-1,TGTGCCAGTAGTATAACGGGGCATGAGCAGTTCTTC,CASSITGHEQFF
TRBV7-8,few,TRBD2,TRBJ2-1,TGTGCCAGCAGCAAAGCTAGCGGGGGGGTAGTCGAGCAGTTCTTC,CASSKASGGVVEQFF
TRBV12-3/TRBV12-4,many,TRBD1,TRBJ2-1,TGTGCCAGCAGTTTAGCCGGGACAGGGTATTACAATGAGCAGTTCTTC,CASSLAGTGYYNEQFF
TRBV7-9,NA,TRBD1,TRBJ2-7,TGTGCCAGCAGCACCTCCGGGACAGGGGATCGCGAGCAGTACTTC,CASSTSGTGDREQYF
TRBV6-1,many,NA,TRBJ1-1,TGTGCCAGCAGTGAAAGGACAGTTTTCACTGAAGCTTTCTTT,CASSERTVFTEAFF
TRBV5-6,few,NA,TRBJ2-1,TGTGCCAGCAGCTTCCCCCGCTCAAGCTACAATGAGCAGTTCTTC,CASSFPRSSYNEQFF
TRBV11-3,few,NA,TRBJ2-3,TGTGCCAGCAGCCCCCTCAAGTTTGCGGAAAGCACAGATACGCAGTATTTT,CASSPLKFAESTDTQYF
TRBV28,few,NA,TRBJ2-7,TGTGCCAGCAGGACCGACCTCTACGAGCAGTACTTC,CASRTDLYEQYF
TRBV7-6,few,TRBD2,TRBJ2-2,TGTGCCAGCAGCTTAGTTGCCGCGGGAGGCCTATCTAACACCGGGGAGCTGTTTTTT,CASSLVAAGGLSNTGELFF
TRBV11-2,many,NA,TRBJ2-7,TGTGCCAGCAGCCCCCAACGGTTTGCGACCTCCTACGAGCAGTACTTC,CASSPQRFATSYEQYF